Presented here are 27 T cell receptor beta chains from one specimen sequenced in a study of blood T cell repertoires in COVID-19. Measured with immunoSEQ multiplex PCR; TCRdb has only the in-frame clones, and not every one. The sample includes around 350,000 clones, more than 85% of them seen just once. Sequences were obtained from peripheral blood. The source is a human donor in a cohort sampled during active COVID-19.

The V and J genes are TRBV7-3 and TRBJ2-7; 8 bases agree with TRBD2. Unmatched junction bases numbered 6, after V lost 5 bases and J lost 6 bases. This CDR3 contains 13 residues. CDR1 is SGHTA, CDR2 FQGTGA, per germline. The CDR3 nucleotides read TGTGCCAGCAGCCCCGCGGGAGGTCGCGAGCAGTACTTC. Its protein product is CASSPAGGREQYF.

The chain is built from TRBV5-1 and TRBJ2-7; 8 bases match TRBD2. CDR3 length: 14 residues. The germline CDR1 and CDR2 sequences are SGHRS and YFSETQ. V shed 3 bases, J shed 2 bases, and the junction held 4 bases outside the gene matches. The CDR3 region has the DNA TGCGCCAGCAGCTCAGCGGGAGAGGCCTACGAGCAGTACTTC. The encoded protein is CASSSAGEAYEQYF.

The rearrangement links TRBV5-1 to TRBJ2-7, with 7 positions matching TRBD1. This CDR3 contains 14 residues. V lost 0 bases and J lost 6; bases outside the gene matches: 6. Germline CDR1 and CDR2: SGHRS and YFSETQ. DNA for the CDR3: TGCGCCAGCAGCTTGGCCGTGGACAGGTTCGAGCAGTACTTC. Translated, it gives CASSLAVDRFEQYF. The full variable domain, with the rest looked up from reference TRBV5-1 and TRBJ2-7, is KAGVTQTPRYLIKTRGQQVTLSCSPISGHRSVSWYQQTPGQGLQFLFEYFSETQRNKGNFPGRFSGRQFSNSRSEMNVSTLELGDSALYLCASSLAVDRFEQYFGPGTRLTVT.

The chain recombines TRBV6-5 with TRBJ2-2, with D possibly TRBD1 on 5 matching bases. CDR1 and CDR2 (germline): MNHEY, SVGAGI. CDR3 size: 13 residues. V was cut by 4 bases and J by 6 bases, with 9 bases left in between. The CDR3 sequence is CASSWGVAGELFF. The CDR3, as DNA: TGTGCCAGCAGTTGGGGCGTTGCCGGGGAGCTGTTTTTT.

The gene calls are TRBV7-8 and TRBJ2-7; 9 positions agree with TRBD1. Germline trimming cut 3 bases from V and 4 bases from J; bases unmatched to any gene: 4. Germline assignment: CDR1 SGHVS and CDR2 FQNEAQ. The CDR3 totals 14 residues. This CDR3 is CASSFGDRAYEQYF. CDR3 DNA sequence: TGTGCCAGCAGCTTTGGGGACAGGGCGTACGAGCAGTACTTC.

CDR3 protein: CATSRDLGGVETQYF. The CDR3 DNA follows: TGTGCCACCAGCAGAGATCTCGGGGGAGTGGAGACCCAGTACTTC. The V and J genes are TRBV15 and TRBJ2-5; tentative D call: TRBD2 (6 bases). This CDR3 has 15 amino acids. Germline CDR1 reads LNHNV; CDR2 reads YYDKDF (reference sequence). Trimming shortened V by 0 bases and J by 5 bases, and 13 bases separated the two germline ends.

This chain uses TRBV18 with TRBJ1-6; D gene unclear. Per the germline V gene, CDR1 is KGHSH and CDR2 is LQKENI. V lost 2 bases and J 5 bases, leaving 10 bases between the germline ends. This CDR3 contains 15 residues. Written as DNA, the CDR3 is TGTGCCAGCTCACCAAGGCAGGCTAATAATTCACCCCTCCACTTT. Translated, it gives CASSPRQANNSPLHF.

The chain employs TRBV30 and TRBJ2-7, with D maybe TRBD2 (5 bases). Germline V CDR1 and CDR2: GTSNPN, SVGIG (reference sequence). Between the trimmed V and J ends, which lost 1 base and 3 bases, there was a span of 10 bases. The CDR3 contains 13 residues. The CDR3 spells CAWSAGGFYEQYF. Written as DNA, the CDR3 is TGTGCCTGGAGTGCGGGCGGGTTCTACGAGCAGTACTTC.

The rearrangement links TRBV7-8 to TRBJ2-2, with 9 bases aligning to TRBD1. The trim removed 1 base at V and 3 bases at J, leaving 6 bases unmatched. In germline, CDR1 is SGHVS, CDR2 FQNEAQ. The CDR3 has 17 amino acids. The chain's CDR3 is CASSLEWGDRDTGELFF. CDR3 sequence (DNA): TGTGCCAGCAGCTTAGAATGGGGGGACAGGGACACCGGGGAGCTGTTTTTT. Full variable domain (rest looked up from reference TRBV7-8 and TRBJ2-2): GAGVSQSPRYKVAKRGQDVALRCDPISGHVSLFWYQQALGQGPEFLTYFQNEAQLDKSGLPSDRFFAERPEGSVSTLKIQRTQQEDSAVYLCASSLEWGDRDTGELFFGEGSRLTVL.

The chain joins TRBV6-1 to TRBJ1-2; D is unclear. The CDR3 runs to 12 residues. Trimming took 2 bases from V and 8 from J, leaving 9 bases between them. CDR1 MNHNS and CDR2 SASEGT come from the germline V gene. CDR3 in DNA: TGTGCCAGCAGTGAACTGGAGAGGGGCTACACCTTC. Protein product: CASSELERGYTF.

The chain employs TRBV30 and TRBJ1-3; maybe TRBD1 (6 bases). Trimming left V 0 bases short and J 0 bases short, with 15 bases between. The length of the CDR3 is 17 residues. Germline-derived CDR1 and CDR2 are GTSNPN and SVGIG (reference sequence). DNA for the CDR3: TGTGCCTGGAGTGTAGGGGGGGGAGGCCCCTCTGGAAACACCATATATTTT. Protein sequence: CAWSVGGGGPSGNTIYF.

The table lists this clone with a few counts. V usage is TRBV10-1 and J usage is TRBJ2-1; the D gene is possibly TRBD2 (5 bases). Germline lookup yields CDR1 WNHNN and CDR2 SYGVQD (reference sequence). V gave up 5 bases and J gave up 9 bases, with 14 bases separating them. The CDR3 loop spans 13 amino acids. DNA of the CDR3: TGCGCCAGCAGTCAAACAAGAGCGGCTGAGCAGTTCTTC. The encoded protein is CASSQTRAAEQFF.

This chain joins TRBV6-5 and TRBJ1-2; D unclear. The CDR3 spans 14 residues. Trimming took 6 bases from V and 8 from J, leaving 19 bases between them. From germline, CDR1 is MNHEY and CDR2 SVGAGI. This CDR3 reads CASSPVEVLGGYTF. As DNA, the CDR3 is TGTGCCAGCAGCCCCGTGGAGGTCCTGGGAGGCTACACCTTC.

This clone was counted between two and nine times. The J gene is TRBJ1-1, the V gene TRBV6-4; 11 bases are a match to TRBD1. The CDR3 contains 13 residues. J lost 7 bases, V lost 6 bases, and 4 bases had no gene match. Germline V CDR1 and CDR2: MRHNA, SNTAGT. CDR3 nucleotides: TGTGCCAGCAGCAGGGACAGGGGGGGTGAAGCTTTCTTT. Translating gives CASSRDRGGEAFF.

The V gene is TRBV14, the J gene TRBJ2-3; 7 bases fit TRBD2. The CDR3 covers 16 residues. CDR1 is SGHDN and CDR2 is FVKESK in the germline V gene. Losses at the gene ends were 1 base for V and 3 bases for J; bases not matched to a gene: 7. In nucleotides, the CDR3 is TGTGCCAGCAGCCAAGGGACTAGTCTTGGGACAGATACGCAGTATTTT. Residues: CASSQGTSLGTDTQYF.

The chain employs TRBV9 and TRBJ2-3, with a tentative D call TRBD2 (5 bases). CDR1 SGDLS and CDR2 YYNGEE come from the germline V gene. With 3 bases removed from V and 5 bases from J, the gap between germline ends came to 16 bases. This CDR3 spans 15 amino acids. DNA of the CDR3: TGTGCCAGCAGCGCCGCCGGGGAGAAAGGAGATACGCAGTATTTT. This codes for CASSAAGEKGDTQYF. Full variable domain (missing parts from reference TRBV9 and TRBJ2-3): DSGVTQTPKHLITATGQRVTLRCSPRSGDLSVYWYQQSLDQGLQFLIQYYNGEERAKGNILERFSAQQFPDLHSELNLSSLELGDSALYFCASSAAGEKGDTQYFGPGTRLTVL.

The count of this clone is one. The same CDR3 also results from other DNA sequences found in this sample. This sequence joins TRBV5-1 and TRBJ2-3; 8 nucleotides match TRBD2. The CDR3 runs 15 residues. V lost 1 base to trimming and J lost 3 bases; unmatched junction nucleotides: 4. Germline V gene data show CDR1 as SGHRS and CDR2 as YFSETQ. The CDR3 is CASSLTSGRTDTQYF. In DNA, the CDR3 is TGCGCCAGCAGCTTGACGAGCGGGAGAACAGATACGCAGTATTTT.

The V gene is TRBV30, the J gene TRBJ1-5; D may be TRBD1 (6 bases). The CDR3 runs 13 residues. CDR1 GTSNPN and CDR2 SVGIG come from the germline V gene (reference sequence). V lost 2 bases and J lost 6, with 11 bases in between. CDR3 residues: CAWSKDRTQPQHF. The CDR3 nucleotides read TGTGCCTGGAGTAAAGACAGGACTCAGCCCCAGCATTTT.

J is TRBJ1-2 and V is TRBV27; weak D call: TRBD1 (5 bases). Between the trimmed V and J ends, which lost 2 bases and 4 bases, there was a span of 11 bases. The CDR3 sequence is 14 residues long. The germline V gene has CDR1 MNHEY and CDR2 SMNVEV (reference sequence). In nucleotides, the CDR3 is TGTGCCAGCAGTTTAGGAGGGGACGCCTATGGCTACACCTTC. It yields the protein CASSLGGDAYGYTF.

The chain recombines TRBV5-1 with TRBJ1-2; no clear D gene. Trimming left V 0 bases short and J 3 bases short, with 3 bases between. Germline V gene lookup returns CDR1 SGHRS and CDR2 YFSETQ. CDR3 length: 12 amino acids. The CDR3 DNA is TGCGCCAGCAGCTTGGCTGACTATGGCTACACCTTC. Protein product: CASSLADYGYTF.

At least ten counts were recorded for this clone. The rearrangement uses TRBV2 and TRBJ1-5; D may be TRBD1 (6 bases). The V gene's germline CDR1 is SNHLY and CDR2 FYNNEI. V lost 8 bases to trimming and J lost 2 bases, with 13 bases between them. This CDR3 region has 14 residues. CDR3 region: CASVRDTGNQPQHF. The CDR3 DNA reads as TGTGCCAGCGTAAGGGACACGGGCAATCAGCCCCAGCATTTT.

The chain has TRBV11-2 and TRBJ2-2; D is uncertain. The CDR3 has 11 residues. The germline V gene has CDR1 SGHAT and CDR2 FQNNGV. V lost 2 bases and J lost 8, with 3 bases in between. CDR3 in amino acids: CASSLLGELFF. The CDR3 DNA follows: TGTGCCAGCAGCTTATTAGGGGAGCTGTTTTTT.

This clone was counted only a few times. The sample carries other DNA sequences with the same CDR3. The chain links TRBV5-1 to TRBJ2-7; 7 positions agree with TRBD2. The germline CDR1 and CDR2 sequences are SGHRS and YFSETQ. This CDR3 spans 14 amino acids. V lost 2 bases, J lost 0 bases, and 2 bases stayed unmatched. CDR3 region: CASSLGTTSYEQYF. The CDR3 coding sequence is TGCGCCAGCAGCTTAGGGACTACCTCCTACGAGCAGTACTTC.

The chain is built from TRBV19 and TRBJ1-5; perhaps TRBD1 as D (5 bases). The germline CDR1 and CDR2 sequences are LNHDA and SQIVND (reference sequence). The CDR3 spans 14 residues. Trimming pared 5 bases from V and 7 bases from J, leaving 15 bases between. The CDR3 reads CASSPRGGVQPQHF. CDR3 nucleotide sequence: TGTGCCAGTAGTCCCCGTGGAGGGGTCCAGCCCCAGCATTTT. Full variable domain (missing parts from reference TRBV19 and TRBJ1-5): DGGITQSPKYLFRKEGQNVTLSCEQNLNHDAMYWYRQDPGQGLRLIYYSQIVNDFQKGDIAEGYSVSREKKESFPLTVTSAQKNPTAFYLCASSPRGGVQPQHFGDGTRLSIL.

V gene TRBV28 combines with J gene TRBJ1-5, with D possibly TRBD1 on 6 matching bases. From germline, CDR1 is MDHEN and CDR2 SYDVKM. The length of the CDR3 is 15 residues. Trimming removed 8 bases at V and 3 bases at J, with 17 bases between. The CDR3 region has the DNA TGTGCCAGCTCCCGGGGAGCAGGGGTCAATCAGCCCCAGCATTTT. Translated: CASSRGAGVNQPQHF.

The chain uses TRBV30 and TRBJ2-1; 7 nucleotides align to TRBD2. The CDR3 runs to 14 residues. Germline assignment: CDR1 GTSNPN and CDR2 SVGIG (reference sequence). V lost 4 bases to trimming and J lost 0 bases; unmatched junction nucleotides: 3. In nucleotides, the CDR3 is TGTGCCTGGACGGGGGGAAGCTCCTACAATGAGCAGTTCTTC. Protein product: CAWTGGSSYNEQFF.

J is TRBJ1-5 and V is TRBV6-1; D call uncertain. V gave up 1 base and J gave up 3 bases, with 10 bases separating them. CDR3 length equals 15 residues. Per germline, CDR1 MNHNS and CDR2 SASEGT. In DNA, the CDR3 is TGTGCCAGCAGTGAAGTCGGGGATTACAATCAGCCCCAGCATTTT. This encodes CASSEVGDYNQPQHF.